These 28 T cell receptor beta chains were all obtained from the same sample, sequenced in a study of preoperative IRX-2 immunotherapy in early breast cancer. The treatment here: preoperative locoregional IRX-2 cytokine immunotherapy. Repertoires were generated with immunoSEQ multiplex PCR, while TCRdb's copy carries only in-frame clones and drops some. This sample yields roughly 24,000 clones, of which about 95% are seen a single time; roughly 16% belongs to the top ten. The input for sequencing was tumor tissue, taken after IRX-2 immunotherapy. The origin of the receptors is a human donor with breast cancer.

The gene calls are TRBV5-5 and TRBJ2-7, with 9 bases identical to TRBD1. The junction had 17 bases not matched to a gene; V was cut back by 6 bases and J by 7 bases. Germline V gene data show CDR1 as SGHKS and CDR2 as YYEKEE (reference sequence). This CDR3 is 16 amino acids long. The CDR3 coding sequence is TGTGCCAGCACTGGACAGGGGAAGATCTACGGTAGGGAGCAGTACTTC. This gives the protein CASTGQGKIYGREQYF.

This clone was recorded once. V gene TRBV2 combines with J gene TRBJ2-7; D might be TRBD2 (6 bases). Trimming removed 6 bases at V and 3 bases at J, with 18 bases between. The CDR3 runs to 15 residues. The germline CDR1 and CDR2 sequences are SNHLY and FYNNEI. CDR3 nucleotide sequence: TGTGCCAGCAGGGTAGCGGTACCCCCGATCTACGAGCAGTACTTC. Translated: CASRVAVPPIYEQYF. Filled out from reference TRBV2 and TRBJ2-7, the complete variable domain reads EPEVTQTPSHQVTQMGQEVILRCVPISNHLYFYWYRQILGQKVEFLVSFYNNEISEKSEIFDDQFSVERPDGSNFTLKIRSTKLEDSAMYFCASRVAVPPIYEQYFGPGTRLTVT.

The V gene is TRBV6-1, the J gene TRBJ2-7, with 10 nucleotides matching TRBD1. Germline V gene data show CDR1 as MNHNS and CDR2 as SASEGT. J gave up 0 bases and V 5 bases, and 4 bases lay outside the gene matches. This CDR3 is built from 15 residues. CDR3 nucleotides: TGTGCCAGCAGTTCGGGACAGGGGCCCTCCTACGAGCAGTACTTC. Translated: CASSSGQGPSYEQYF.

The V and J genes are TRBV11-2 and TRBJ2-3; 7 positions agree with TRBD1. The CDR3 loop spans 15 amino acids. The germline V gene encodes CDR1 SGHAT and CDR2 FQNNGV. With 3 bases clipped from V and 3 bases from J, the junction kept 6 bases outside the gene matches. CDR3 protein: CASSFNRGGTDTQYF. The DNA of the CDR3 is TGTGCCAGCAGCTTTAACAGGGGTGGTACAGATACGCAGTATTTT.

The chain is built from TRBV6-5 and TRBJ1-1; D is undetermined. V was clipped by 6 bases and J by 0 bases, with 11 bases between them. The germline V gene has CDR1 MNHEY and CDR2 SVGAGI. This CDR3 contains 14 residues. The CDR3 nucleotides are TGTGCCAGCAGAGAAGGACGGATGAACACTGAAGCTTTCTTT. Its protein product is CASREGRMNTEAFF.

The chain joins TRBV19 to TRBJ1-1, with D possibly being TRBD1 (6 bases). From germline, CDR1 is LNHDA and CDR2 SQIVND (reference sequence). With 1 base removed from V and 8 bases from J, the gap between germline ends came to 11 bases. CDR3 size: 13 residues. CDR3 nucleotides: TGTGCCAGTAGTATAGTGGAGGGGGGAGAAGCTTTCTTT. This gives the protein CASSIVEGGEAFF.

V is TRBV6-5 and J is TRBJ2-7; the D gene is possibly TRBD1 (7 bases). Germline-derived CDR1 and CDR2 are MNHEY and SVGAGI. V lost 2 bases to trimming and J lost 2 bases, with 13 bases between them. The CDR3 sequence is 15 residues long. The DNA for the CDR3 is TGTGCCAGCAGTTACGGAGGGGGCGCCGCCTACGAGCAGTACTTC. Protein sequence: CASSYGGGAAYEQYF.

This clone was seen only a few times. Within the sample, other DNA sequences also encode this same CDR3. This rearrangement joins TRBV19 to TRBJ2-1, with D unclear. The germline CDR1 and CDR2 sequences are LNHDA and SQIVND (reference sequence). Trimming shortened V by 2 bases and J by 2 bases, and 1 base separated the two germline ends. The length of the CDR3 is 12 residues. The CDR3 sequence: CASSIPYNEQFF. DNA for the CDR3: TGTGCCAGTAGTATACCCTACAATGAGCAGTTCTTC.

V and J are TRBV6-1 and TRBJ2-1, with D perhaps TRBD2 (7 bases). Germline CDR1 and CDR2: MNHNS and SASEGT. This CDR3 contains 15 residues. The V end lost 8 bases, the J end lost 9 bases, and 23 bases lay between the germline ends. In DNA, the CDR3 is TGTGCCAGCGTGGGTATGGGGGAGGGGGTGGGTGAGCAGTTCTTC. Encoded protein: CASVGMGEGVGEQFF.

The gene calls are TRBV29-1 and TRBJ1-1, with D perhaps matching TRBD1 (5 bases). V shed 4 bases and J shed 0 bases, with 15 bases lying between them. The CDR3 runs 15 residues. The V gene's germline CDR1 is SQVTM and CDR2 ANQGSEA. CDR3 bases: TGCAGCGTTGTTTTACGGGGCGGGATGAACACTGAAGCTTTCTTT. Translation: CSVVLRGGMNTEAFF. The full variable domain, its missing parts supplied by reference TRBV29-1 and TRBJ1-1, is SAVISQKPSRDICQRGTSLTIQCQVDSQVTMMFWYRQQPGQSLTLIATANQGSEATYESGFVIDKFPISRPNLTFSTLTVSNMSPEDSSIYLCSVVLRGGMNTEAFFGQGTRLTVV.

The chain has TRBV2 and TRBJ2-1; tentatively, D is TRBD2 (7 bases). The CDR3 is made up of 17 amino acids. CDR1 and CDR2 from the germline V gene are SNHLY and FYNNEI. V gave up 1 base and J gave up 5 bases, with 18 bases separating them. CDR3 residues: CASSEEVGWGGHNEQFF. The CDR3 DNA reads TGTGCCAGCAGTGAAGAGGTCGGGTGGGGGGGCCACAATGAGCAGTTCTTC. Drawing the rest from reference TRBV2 and TRBJ2-1, the complete variable domain is EPEVTQTPSHQVTQMGQEVILRCVPISNHLYFYWYRQILGQKVEFLVSFYNNEISEKSEIFDDQFSVERPDGSNFTLKIRSTKLEDSAMYFCASSEEVGWGGHNEQFFGPGTRLTVL.

The chain combines TRBV11-3 with TRBJ2-2, with unresolved D. The V end was cut by 1 base, the J end by 2 bases, with 5 bases between. Germline V gene sequence: CDR1 SGHNT, CDR2 YENEEA. The CDR3 has 14 residues. CDR3 sequence: CASSLGLNTGELFF. The CDR3 nucleotides are TGTGCCAGCAGCTTAGGACTCAACACCGGGGAGCTGTTTTTT.

This chain links TRBV2 with TRBJ1-1; D is undetermined. Trimming cost V 2 bases and J 1 base, with 8 bases left between them. Germline V lookup: CDR1 SNHLY, CDR2 FYNNEI. CDR3 size: 14 residues. CDR3 protein: CASSEWGSNTEAFF. The CDR3 DNA reads as TGTGCCAGCAGTGAATGGGGATCGAACACTGAAGCTTTCTTT.

The chain joins TRBV6-4 to TRBJ2-3, with 8 bases aligning to TRBD2. V shed 4 bases, J shed 3 bases, and the junction held 9 bases outside the gene matches. Germline V lookup: CDR1 MRHNA, CDR2 SNTAGT. The CDR3 extends over 16 amino acids. Here the CDR3 DNA reads TGTGCCAGCAGTGGGTGGGCGGGAGGAGGGACAGATACGCAGTATTTT. Translating gives CASSGWAGGGTDTQYF.

This chain connects TRBV5-5 to TRBJ2-3, with no clear D. V shed 2 bases and J shed 0 bases, with 10 bases lying between them. The CDR3 has 15 residues. Germline V CDR1 and CDR2: SGHKS, YYEKEE (reference sequence). In nucleotides, the CDR3 is TGTGCCAGCAGCTTAGACGGATCGAGCACAGATACGCAGTATTTT. Protein product: CASSLDGSSTDTQYF.

This chain uses TRBV7-9 with TRBJ2-5, with 11 bases fitting TRBD2. Germline CDR1 reads SEHNR; CDR2 reads FQNEAQ (reference sequence). This CDR3 comprises 18 residues. V lost 3 bases, J lost 2 bases, and 11 bases stayed unmatched. Here the CDR3 reads CASSFGLAGSLQQETQYF. Written as DNA, the CDR3 is TGTGCCAGCAGCTTCGGACTAGCGGGCTCCCTACAGCAAGAGACCCAGTACTTC.

V is TRBV29-1 and J is TRBJ2-7; 14 nucleotides line up with TRBD2. This CDR3 comprises 14 residues. CDR1 and CDR2 from the germline V gene are SQVTM and ANQGSEA. The V segment lost 5 bases and the J segment 4 bases; nucleotides outside the gene matches: 4. The chain's CDR3 is CSVLGTSGGYEQYF. DNA of the CDR3: TGCAGCGTTCTTGGGACTAGCGGGGGATACGAGCAGTACTTC.

This clone was detected once. The chain has TRBV19 and TRBJ2-5; 7 bases are a match to TRBD2. The CDR3 covers 14 residues. V trimming: 4 bases; J trimming: 5 bases; junction bases outside the gene matches: 7. Germline CDR1 reads LNHDA; CDR2 reads SQIVND (reference sequence). In nucleotides, the CDR3 is TGTGCCAGTAGTACCGGGACTACCGGGGAGACCCAGTACTTC. Residues: CASSTGTTGETQYF.

The chain combines TRBV7-3 with TRBJ2-1, with D maybe TRBD2 (5 bases). CDR3 length: 13 amino acids. The germline CDR1 and CDR2 sequences are SGHTA and FQGTGA. The germline V and J ends were trimmed by 2 bases and 12 bases, with 14 bases remaining between them. In nucleotides, the CDR3 is TGTGCCAGCAGCTTAGGGTCGGGGTTGGGGCAGTTCTTC. This codes for CASSLGSGLGQFF.

V and J are TRBV7-3 and TRBJ1-2; no firm D call. CDR1 is SGHTA, CDR2 FQGTGA, per germline. This CDR3 has 12 amino acids. Trimming shortened V by 0 bases and J by 8 bases, and 7 bases separated the two germline ends. CDR3 protein: CASSLTGKGYTF. The CDR3 DNA follows: TGTGCCAGCAGCTTAACAGGGAAAGGCTACACCTTC.

The chain combines TRBV4-3 with TRBJ2-1; 7 bases match TRBD1. The CDR3 totals 14 residues. V gave up 1 base and J gave up 8 bases; unmatched junction bases: 5. CDR1 LGHNA and CDR2 YSLEER come from the germline V gene. The CDR3 loop is CASSQVGGWHEQFF. CDR3 coding DNA: TGCGCCAGCAGCCAAGTAGGGGGCTGGCATGAGCAGTTCTTC.

The CDR3 loop reads CASSQLGEYNEQFF. DNA of the CDR3: TGCGCCAGCAGCCAACTCGGGGAATACAATGAGCAGTTCTTC. The rearrangement links TRBV4-1 to TRBJ2-1; perhaps TRBD2 as D (5 bases). The germline CDR1 and CDR2 sequences are MGHRA and YSYEKL. There are 14 residues in the CDR3. The ends were cut back, 2 bases at V and 4 bases at J, with 9 bases in the middle.

V usage is TRBV18 and J usage is TRBJ2-2, with D possibly matching TRBD1 (6 bases). This CDR3 comprises 14 residues. Germline CDR1 KGHSH, CDR2 LQKENI. The V end was cut by 3 bases, the J end by 2 bases, with 7 bases between. This CDR3 reads CASSPTGNTGELFF. For the CDR3, the DNA is TGTGCCAGCTCACCGACAGGAAACACCGGGGAGCTGTTTTTT.

The rearrangement uses TRBV7-9 and TRBJ2-5; D is perhaps TRBD1 (6 bases). With 6 bases removed from V and 2 bases from J, the gap between germline ends came to 19 bases. Germline V gives CDR1 SEHNR, CDR2 FQNEAQ (reference sequence). CDR3 length equals 16 residues. CDR3 sequence (DNA): TGTGCCAGCAGGTCAAACAGGGAAGGGGTACAAGAGACCCAGTACTTC. This gives the protein CASRSNREGVQETQYF.

The V gene is TRBV9, the J gene TRBJ2-3; no firm D call. The CDR3 length is 13 residues. V lost 0 bases, J lost 1 base, and 3 bases lay in between. The germline CDR1 and CDR2 sequences are SGDLS and YYNGEE. CDR3 nucleotide sequence: TGTGCCAGCAGCGTAGGGCGCACAGATACGCAGTATTTT. Encoded protein: CASSVGRTDTQYF.

The rearrangement joins TRBV10-1 to TRBJ2-3; D perhaps matches TRBD2 (6 bases). The CDR3 is made up of 15 amino acids. The V and J ends lost 4 bases and 1 base respectively, with 12 bases between them. Germline assignment: CDR1 WNHNN and CDR2 SYGVQD (reference sequence). The CDR3 coding sequence is TGCGCCAGCAGTGTCGGGGGAGCGGGCACAGATACGCAGTATTTT. Its translation is CASSVGGAGTDTQYF.

This chain uses TRBV4-2 with TRBJ1-6; no definite D call. CDR1 is LGHNA and CDR2 is YNFKEQ in the germline V gene. The CDR3 spans 17 residues. V lost 6 bases and J 0 bases, leaving 15 bases between the germline ends. CDR3: CASSSMEEGSYNSPLHF. CDR3 DNA: TGTGCCAGCAGTAGCATGGAGGAGGGCTCCTATAATTCACCCCTCCACTTT.

This chain joins TRBV2 and TRBJ1-1; perhaps TRBD1 as D (6 bases). V shed 4 bases and J shed 2 bases, with 14 bases lying between them. The CDR3 consists of 15 residues. The germline CDR1 and CDR2 sequences are SNHLY and FYNNEI. This CDR3 reads CASSALRQANTEAFF. CDR3 coding DNA: TGTGCCAGCAGTGCTTTGAGACAGGCCAACACTGAAGCTTTCTTT.